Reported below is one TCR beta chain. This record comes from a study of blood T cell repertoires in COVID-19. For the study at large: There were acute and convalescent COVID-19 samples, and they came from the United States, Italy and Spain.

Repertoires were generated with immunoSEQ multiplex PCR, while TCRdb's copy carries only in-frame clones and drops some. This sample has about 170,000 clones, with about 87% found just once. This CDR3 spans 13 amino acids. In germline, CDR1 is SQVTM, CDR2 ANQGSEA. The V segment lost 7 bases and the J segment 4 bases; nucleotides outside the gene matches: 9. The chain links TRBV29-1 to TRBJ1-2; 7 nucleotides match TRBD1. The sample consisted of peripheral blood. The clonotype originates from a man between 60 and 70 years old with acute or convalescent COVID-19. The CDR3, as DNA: TGCAGCGCGGGAAGACAGGGCCCCTATGGCTACACCTTC. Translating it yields CSAGRQGPYGYTF. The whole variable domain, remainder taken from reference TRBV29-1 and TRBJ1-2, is SAVISQKPSRDICQRGTSLTIQCQVDSQVTMMFWYRQQPGQSLTLIATANQGSEATYESGFVIDKFPISRPNLTFSTLTVSNMSPEDSSIYLCSAGRQGPYGYTFGSGTRLTVV.